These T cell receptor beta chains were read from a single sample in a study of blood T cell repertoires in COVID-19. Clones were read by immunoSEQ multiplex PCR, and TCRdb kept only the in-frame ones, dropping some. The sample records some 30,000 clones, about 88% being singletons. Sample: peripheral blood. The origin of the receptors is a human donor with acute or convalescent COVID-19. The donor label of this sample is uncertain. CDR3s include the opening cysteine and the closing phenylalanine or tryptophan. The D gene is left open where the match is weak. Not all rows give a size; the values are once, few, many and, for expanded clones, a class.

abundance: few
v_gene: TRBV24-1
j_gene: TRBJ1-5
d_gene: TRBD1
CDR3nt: TGTGCCACCAGTGATGCTACAGGGGTCGGCCAGCCCCAGCATTTT
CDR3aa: CATSDATGVGQPQHF

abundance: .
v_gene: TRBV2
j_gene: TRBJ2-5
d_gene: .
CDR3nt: TGTGCCAGCAGTGATAGGGGGGGGGCCCATCAGGAGACCCAGTACTTC
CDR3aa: CASSDRGGAHQETQYF

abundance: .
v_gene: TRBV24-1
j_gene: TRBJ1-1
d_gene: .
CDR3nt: TGTGCCACCAGTCCTTCTTTCGGGGCTGAAGCTTTCTTT
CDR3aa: CATSPSFGAEAFF

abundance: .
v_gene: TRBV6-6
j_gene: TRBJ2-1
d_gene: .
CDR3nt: TGTGCCAGCAGTTACACGACAGGTCTTGAGCAGTTCTTC
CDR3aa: CASSYTTGLEQFF

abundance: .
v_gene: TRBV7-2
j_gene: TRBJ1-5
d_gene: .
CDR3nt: TGTGCCAGCAGCTTGTCCCGAGATCAGCCCCAGCATTTT
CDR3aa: CASSLSRDQPQHF

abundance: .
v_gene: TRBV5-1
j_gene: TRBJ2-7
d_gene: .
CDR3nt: TGCGCCAGCAGCTTGGGACAGGCAAACGAGCAGTACTTC
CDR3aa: CASSLGQANEQYF

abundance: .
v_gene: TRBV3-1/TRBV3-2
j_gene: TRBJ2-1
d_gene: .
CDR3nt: TGTGCCAGCAGCCAAGGGCTAGCGTCATACAATGAGCAGTTCTTC
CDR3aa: CASSQGLASYNEQFF

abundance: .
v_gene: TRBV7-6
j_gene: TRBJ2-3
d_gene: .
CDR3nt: TGTGCCAGCAGCTTGACGGGCGGGGCTAGCACAGATACGCAGTATTTT
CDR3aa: CASSLTGGASTDTQYF

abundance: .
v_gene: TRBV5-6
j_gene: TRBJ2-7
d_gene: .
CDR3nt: TGTGCCAGCAGAATTGGAAGGGGGGGCGGGGAGCAGTACTTC
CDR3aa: CASRIGRGGGEQYF

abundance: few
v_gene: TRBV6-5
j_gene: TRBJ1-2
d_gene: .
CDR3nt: TGTGCCAGCAGTGACTCCCCGGGTAGCTATGGCTACACCTTC
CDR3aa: CASSDSPGSYGYTF

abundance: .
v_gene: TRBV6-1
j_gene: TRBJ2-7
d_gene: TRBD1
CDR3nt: TGTGCCAGCAGTGAGGCCGGGACAGGGGCGTACGAGCAGTACTTC
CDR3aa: CASSEAGTGAYEQYF

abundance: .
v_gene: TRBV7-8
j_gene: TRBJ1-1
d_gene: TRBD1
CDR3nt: TGTGCCAGCAGCTTTCGGACAGGGAACACTGAAGCTTTCTTT
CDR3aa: CASSFRTGNTEAFF

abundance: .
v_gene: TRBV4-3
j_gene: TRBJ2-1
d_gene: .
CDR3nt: TGCGCCAGCAGCCAAGACATCTCCGCAGGCCAGTTCTTC
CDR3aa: CASSQDISAGQFF

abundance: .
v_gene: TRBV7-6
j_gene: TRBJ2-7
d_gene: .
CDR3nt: TGTGCCAGCAGCGAAGACATAGCCTACGAGCAGTACTTC
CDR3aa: CASSEDIAYEQYF

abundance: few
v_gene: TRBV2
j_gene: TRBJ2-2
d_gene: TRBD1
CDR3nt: TGTGCCAGCAAGGATAGGACAGGGGGCCCCGGGGAGCTGTTTTTT
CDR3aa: CASKDRTGGPGELFF

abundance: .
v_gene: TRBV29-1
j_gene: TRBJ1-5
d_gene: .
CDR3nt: TGCAGCGTTGTCGGTACTCCCAATCAGCCCCAGCATTTT
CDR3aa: CSVVGTPNQPQHF

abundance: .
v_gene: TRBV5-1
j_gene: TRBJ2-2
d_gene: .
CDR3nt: TGCGCCAGCAGCTCTAGGACAAACACCGGGGAGCTGTTTTTT
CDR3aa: CASSSRTNTGELFF

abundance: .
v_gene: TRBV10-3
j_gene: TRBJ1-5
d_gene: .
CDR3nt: TGTGCCATCAGTGCCGGGGAGGTGGGCAATCAGCCCCAGCATTTT
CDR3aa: CAISAGEVGNQPQHF

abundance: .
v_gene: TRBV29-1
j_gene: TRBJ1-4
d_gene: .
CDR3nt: TGCAGCACGCAGGGACTATGGGGGGAAAAACTGTTTTTT
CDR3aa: CSTQGLWGEKLFF

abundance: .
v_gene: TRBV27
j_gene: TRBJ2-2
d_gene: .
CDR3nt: TGTGCCAGCAGTTTAGCGGGGACCCGACCTCTAACCGGGGAGCTGTTTTTT
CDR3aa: CASSLAGTRPLTGELFF

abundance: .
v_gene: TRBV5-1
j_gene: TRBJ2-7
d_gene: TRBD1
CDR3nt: TGCGCCAGCAGCCACTGGGGACAGGTGACCTACGAGCAGTACTTC
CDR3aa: CASSHWGQVTYEQYF

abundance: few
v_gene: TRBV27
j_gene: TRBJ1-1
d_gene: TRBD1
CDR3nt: TGTGCCAGCAGAGGGACAGCCACTGAAGCTTTCTTT
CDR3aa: CASRGTATEAFF

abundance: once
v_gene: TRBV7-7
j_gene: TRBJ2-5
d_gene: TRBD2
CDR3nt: TGTGCTAGCAGCCCCAACCCCTTAGCGGGAGGGCCACCTAGGACCCAGTACTTC
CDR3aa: CASSPNPLAGGPPRTQYF

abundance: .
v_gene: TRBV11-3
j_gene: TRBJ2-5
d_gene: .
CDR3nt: TGTGCCAGCAGCTTAGAGGGACTCAAACAAGAGACCCAGTACTTC
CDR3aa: CASSLEGLKQETQYF

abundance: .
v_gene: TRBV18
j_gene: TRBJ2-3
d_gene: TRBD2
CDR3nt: TGTGCCAGCTCGCTCACCGGGACTAACACAGATACGCAGTATTTT
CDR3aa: CASSLTGTNTDTQYF

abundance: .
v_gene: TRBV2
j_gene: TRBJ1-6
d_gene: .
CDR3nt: TGTGCCAGTTTCAGGGAAGGACGAAGTTCACCCCTCCACTTT
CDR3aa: CASFREGRSSPLHF

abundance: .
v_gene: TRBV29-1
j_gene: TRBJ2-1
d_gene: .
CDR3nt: TGCAGCGCCTCCGCCGACGGAGCTGCTTGGCACAATGAGCAGTTCTTC
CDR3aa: CSASADGAAWHNEQFF

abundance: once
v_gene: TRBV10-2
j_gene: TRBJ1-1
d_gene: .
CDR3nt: TGCGCCAGCAGTGAGCAGGGGATGAACACTGAAGCTTTCTTT
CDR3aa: CASSEQGMNTEAFF

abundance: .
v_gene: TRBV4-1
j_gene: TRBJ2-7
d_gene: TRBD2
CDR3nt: TGCGCCAGCAGCCAGTCCGGGACTAGCGGGAGGGCGGGATACGAGCAGTACTTC
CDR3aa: CASSQSGTSGRAGYEQYF

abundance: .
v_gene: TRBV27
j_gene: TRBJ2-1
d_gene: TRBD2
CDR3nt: TGTGCCAGCAGTGCGGGACTAGCGGGGGGCCCAAGCTACAATGAGCAGTTCTTC
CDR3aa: CASSAGLAGGPSYNEQFF

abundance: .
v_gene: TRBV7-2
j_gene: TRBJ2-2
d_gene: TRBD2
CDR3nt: TGTGCCAGCAGCTTCGCAAGCGGGGGAAACACCGGGGAGCTGTTTTTT
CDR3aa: CASSFASGGNTGELFF

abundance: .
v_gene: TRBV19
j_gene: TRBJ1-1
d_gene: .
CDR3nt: TGTGCCAGTAGCCCTGACAGGATAAAGGCTGAAGCTTTCTTT
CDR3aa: CASSPDRIKAEAFF

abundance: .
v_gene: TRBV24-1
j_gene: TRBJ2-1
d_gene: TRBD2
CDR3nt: TGTGCCACCAGTGATCCGGCTAGCGGGTCCTACAATGAGCAGTTCTTC
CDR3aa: CATSDPASGSYNEQFF

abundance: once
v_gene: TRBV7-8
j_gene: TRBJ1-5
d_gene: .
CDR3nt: TGTGCCAGCAGCTTACTAACAGCTAATCAGCCCCAGCATTTT
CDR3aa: CASSLLTANQPQHF

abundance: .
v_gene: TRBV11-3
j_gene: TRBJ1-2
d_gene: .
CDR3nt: TGTGCCAGCAGCCCCGCCTTGTTGATAGATGGCTACACCTTC
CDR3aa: CASSPALLIDGYTF

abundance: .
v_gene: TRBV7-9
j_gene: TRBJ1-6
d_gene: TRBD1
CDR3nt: TGTGCCAGCAGCTCGGACAGGGGGGGTTCACCCCTCCACTTT
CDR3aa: CASSSDRGGSPLHF

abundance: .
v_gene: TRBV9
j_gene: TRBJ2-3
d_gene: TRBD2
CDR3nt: TGTGCCAGCAGCGAACTAGCGGGAGTCGTAGATACGCAGTATTTT
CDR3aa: CASSELAGVVDTQYF

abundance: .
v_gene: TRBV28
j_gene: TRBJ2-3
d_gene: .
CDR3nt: TGTGCCATCGGACCGGGCGGGCAGGTGGATACGCAGTATTTT
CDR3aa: CAIGPGGQVDTQYF

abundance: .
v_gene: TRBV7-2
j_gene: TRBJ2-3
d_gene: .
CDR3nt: TGTGCCAGCAGCTTAGTAGGGACAACTAGCACAGATACGCAGTATTTT
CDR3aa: CASSLVGTTSTDTQYF

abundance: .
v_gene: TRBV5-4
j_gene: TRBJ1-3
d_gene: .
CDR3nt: TGTGCCAGCAGCTTGGACGGACAGACGAACTCTGGAAACACCATATATTTT
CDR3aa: CASSLDGQTNSGNTIYF

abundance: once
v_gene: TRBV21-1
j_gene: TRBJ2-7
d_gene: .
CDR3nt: TGTGCCAGCAGCCTGGGACATCAGGGCCAAAACCTATCCTACGAGCAGTACTTC
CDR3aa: CASSLGHQGQNLSYEQYF

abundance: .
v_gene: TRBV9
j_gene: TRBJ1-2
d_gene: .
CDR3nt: TGTGCCAGCAGCCCCGAGACAGCAGTTTATGGCTACACCTTC
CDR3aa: CASSPETAVYGYTF

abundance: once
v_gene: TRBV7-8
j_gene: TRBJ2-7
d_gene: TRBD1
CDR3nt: TGTGCCAGCAGCTTACGGACAGGCTACGAGCAGTACTTC
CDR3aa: CASSLRTGYEQYF

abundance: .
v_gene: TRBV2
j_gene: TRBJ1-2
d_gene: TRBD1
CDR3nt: TGTGCCAGCCGGGACAGGGGTAACTATGGCTACACCTTC
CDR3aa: CASRDRGNYGYTF

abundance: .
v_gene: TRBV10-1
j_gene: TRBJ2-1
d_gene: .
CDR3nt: TGCGCCAGCAGTGAGGGGGGCTCGTACAATGAGCAGTTCTTC
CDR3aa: CASSEGGSYNEQFF

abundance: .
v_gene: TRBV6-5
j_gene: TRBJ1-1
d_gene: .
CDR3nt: TGTGCCAGCAGCCTGACAGGAAACACTGAAGCTTTCTTT
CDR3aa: CASSLTGNTEAFF

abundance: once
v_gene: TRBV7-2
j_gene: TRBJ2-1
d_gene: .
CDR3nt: TGTGCCAGCAGCTCGGGACTGCCAGCCGATGAGCAGTTCTTC
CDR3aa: CASSSGLPADEQFF

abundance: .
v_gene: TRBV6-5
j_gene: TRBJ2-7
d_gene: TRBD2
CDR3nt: TGTGCCAGCAGTTACTCTCGGACTAGCGAGCAGTACTTC
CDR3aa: CASSYSRTSEQYF

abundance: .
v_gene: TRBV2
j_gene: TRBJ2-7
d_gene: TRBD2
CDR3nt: TGTGCCAGCGGCCCTTTGGTAGCGGGAGGGTCCGAGCAGTACTTC
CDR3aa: CASGPLVAGGSEQYF

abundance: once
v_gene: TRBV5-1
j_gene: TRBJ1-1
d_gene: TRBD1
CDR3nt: TGCGCCAGCAGCTTACAGGGGGTAGCTTTCTTT
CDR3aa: CASSLQGVAFF

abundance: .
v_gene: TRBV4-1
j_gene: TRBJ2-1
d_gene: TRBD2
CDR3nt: TGCGCCAGCAGCCAAGATAACCTAGCGGGGGGGCCTGAGCAGTTCTTC
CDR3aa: CASSQDNLAGGPEQFF

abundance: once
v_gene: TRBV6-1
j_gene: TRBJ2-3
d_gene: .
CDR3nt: TGTGCCAGCAGTGAAGCCACTAGCCCTGAGGGTACGCAGTATTTT
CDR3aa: CASSEATSPEGTQYF

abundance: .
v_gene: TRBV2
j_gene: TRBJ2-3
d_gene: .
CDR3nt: TGTGCCAGCAGTGAAATAGCAGATACGCAGTATTTT
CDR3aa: CASSEIADTQYF

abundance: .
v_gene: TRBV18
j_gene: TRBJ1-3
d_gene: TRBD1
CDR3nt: TGTGCCAGCTCACGACAGGGCTCTGGAAACACCATATATTTT
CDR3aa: CASSRQGSGNTIYF

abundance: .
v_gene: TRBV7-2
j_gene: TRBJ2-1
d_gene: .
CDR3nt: TGTGCCAGCAGCCGGGGGACGGCTAGCTCCTACAATGAGCAGTTCTTC
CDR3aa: CASSRGTASSYNEQFF